This is a list of T cell receptor beta chains from one sample in a study of T cell responses to AZD1222 COVID-19 vaccine. Some clones are missing from TCRdb's copy, which holds only in-frame ones; the method was immunoSEQ multiplex PCR. The sample holds 100,000 to 110,000 clones, about 89% seen once. The sequenced sample was peripheral blood, obtained on day 0 of MenACWY control vaccination. All receptors derive from an adult in good health. Each CDR3 is given with its conserved first and last residue. The order of the fields is clone size, J gene, V gene, CDR3 length, D gene, CDR3 protein, CDR3 DNA. A D gene is named only where the DNA matches it firmly. Clone size is given for some rows only: seen once, a few or many times, or a class if the clone is expanded.

clone_size: .
j_call: TRBJ2-1
v_call: TRBV4-3
cdr3_length: 12
d_call: .
cdr3_aa: CASSQGTGEQFF
cdr3_nt: TGCGCCAGCAGCCAGGGTACCGGTGAGCAGTTCTTC

clone_size: .
j_call: TRBJ1-5
v_call: TRBV12-3/TRBV12-4
cdr3_length: 12
d_call: .
cdr3_aa: CASSLGRSPQHF
cdr3_nt: TGTGCCAGCTCATTAGGGAGAAGTCCCCAGCATTTT

clone_size: .
j_call: TRBJ2-6
v_call: TRBV6-1
cdr3_length: 14
d_call: .
cdr3_aa: CASSDRVGANVLTF
cdr3_nt: TGTGCCAGCAGTGACAGGGTTGGGGCCAACGTCCTGACTTTC

clone_size: once
j_call: TRBJ1-5
v_call: TRBV6-1
cdr3_length: 11
d_call: .
cdr3_aa: CASSESGPQHF
cdr3_nt: TGTGCCAGCAGTGAGTCGGGGCCCCAGCATTTT

clone_size: .
j_call: TRBJ2-1
v_call: TRBV7-9
cdr3_length: 16
d_call: .
cdr3_aa: CASSFDFGARHNEQFF
cdr3_nt: TGTGCCAGCAGCTTTGATTTCGGTGCCCGACACAATGAGCAGTTCTTC

clone_size: .
j_call: TRBJ2-7
v_call: TRBV7-8
cdr3_length: 13
d_call: .
cdr3_aa: CASSFPETYEQYF
cdr3_nt: TGTGCCAGCAGCTTTCCGGAAACCTACGAGCAGTACTTC

clone_size: .
j_call: TRBJ1-4
v_call: TRBV28
cdr3_length: 13
d_call: .
cdr3_aa: CASSLPLPRNLFF
cdr3_nt: TGTGCCAGCAGTTTACCCTTGCCCCGGAATCTGTTTTTT

clone_size: .
j_call: TRBJ1-1
v_call: TRBV6-4
cdr3_length: 14
d_call: .
cdr3_aa: CASSDSLRSTEAFF
cdr3_nt: TGTGCCAGCAGTGACTCGTTGCGGAGCACTGAAGCTTTCTTT

clone_size: .
j_call: TRBJ2-7
v_call: TRBV28
cdr3_length: 13
d_call: .
cdr3_aa: CASSPQRTGEQYF
cdr3_nt: TGTGCCAGCAGTCCCCAAAGGACGGGCGAGCAGTACTTC

clone_size: .
j_call: TRBJ2-3
v_call: TRBV9
cdr3_length: 16
d_call: TRBD1
cdr3_aa: CASSVGQGLPTDTQYF
cdr3_nt: TGTGCCAGCAGCGTAGGACAGGGGTTACCCACAGATACGCAGTATTTT

clone_size: .
j_call: TRBJ2-5
v_call: TRBV19
cdr3_length: 16
d_call: .
cdr3_aa: CASSPLSRAGQETQYF
cdr3_nt: TGTGCCAGTAGTCCCCTTTCACGAGCAGGCCAAGAGACCCAGTACTTC

clone_size: .
j_call: TRBJ1-2
v_call: TRBV5-1
cdr3_length: 13
d_call: .
cdr3_aa: CASRQGSNYGYTF
cdr3_nt: TGCGCCAGCAGACAGGGTTCTAACTATGGCTACACCTTC

clone_size: .
j_call: TRBJ1-6
v_call: TRBV7-2
cdr3_length: 15
d_call: .
cdr3_aa: CASSLTTGRNSPLHF
cdr3_nt: TGTGCCAGCAGCTTAACCACGGGACGGAATTCACCCCTCCACTTT

clone_size: few
j_call: TRBJ2-1
v_call: TRBV3-1/TRBV3-2
cdr3_length: 15
d_call: .
cdr3_aa: CASSQVGGGGDEQFF
cdr3_nt: TGTGCCAGCAGCCAAGTTGGAGGAGGGGGCGATGAGCAGTTCTTC

clone_size: .
j_call: TRBJ1-3
v_call: TRBV18
cdr3_length: 15
d_call: TRBD1
cdr3_aa: CASSLSGTEGNTIYF
cdr3_nt: TGTGCCAGCTCACTCTCCGGGACAGAAGGAAACACCATATATTTT

clone_size: .
j_call: TRBJ1-2
v_call: TRBV12-3/TRBV12-4
cdr3_length: 12
d_call: .
cdr3_aa: CASSLGWGSVTF
cdr3_nt: TGTGCCAGCAGTTTAGGGTGGGGGAGTGTCACCTTC

clone_size: few
j_call: TRBJ1-1
v_call: TRBV5-1
cdr3_length: 13
d_call: .
cdr3_aa: CASSSKPDLEAFF
cdr3_nt: TGCGCCAGCAGCTCCAAACCGGACTTAGAAGCTTTCTTT

clone_size: .
j_call: TRBJ1-2
v_call: TRBV7-2
cdr3_length: 14
d_call: TRBD1
cdr3_aa: CASSLSTGGYGYTF
cdr3_nt: TGTGCCAGCAGCCTCTCGACAGGGGGGTATGGCTACACCTTC

clone_size: few
j_call: TRBJ1-1
v_call: TRBV11-2
cdr3_length: 15
d_call: TRBD1
cdr3_aa: CASSFVGGAYGGAFF
cdr3_nt: TGTGCCAGCAGCTTTGTAGGGGGCGCGTATGGTGGAGCTTTCTTT

clone_size: .
j_call: TRBJ2-5
v_call: TRBV10-3
cdr3_length: 13
d_call: .
cdr3_aa: CAISRDELGTQYF
cdr3_nt: TGTGCCATCAGCCGGGACGAATTAGGAACCCAGTACTTC

clone_size: .
j_call: TRBJ2-7
v_call: TRBV9
cdr3_length: 16
d_call: TRBD2
cdr3_aa: CASSGGTSGRAYEQYF
cdr3_nt: TGTGCCAGCAGCGGGGGGACTAGCGGGAGGGCTTATGAGCAGTACTTC

clone_size: .
j_call: TRBJ1-6
v_call: TRBV5-4
cdr3_length: 17
d_call: .
cdr3_aa: CASSLVVRGPRGSPLHF
cdr3_nt: TGTGCCAGCAGCTTGGTAGTCAGGGGCCCCCGCGGTTCACCCCTCCACTTT

clone_size: .
j_call: TRBJ1-1
v_call: TRBV11-3
cdr3_length: 13
d_call: .
cdr3_aa: CASSSSPNTEAFF
cdr3_nt: TGTGCCAGCAGCTCCAGCCCGAACACTGAAGCTTTCTTT

clone_size: .
j_call: TRBJ1-1
v_call: TRBV11-1
cdr3_length: 13
d_call: .
cdr3_aa: CASSTQGDTEAFF
cdr3_nt: TGTGCCAGCAGCACACAGGGAGACACTGAAGCTTTCTTT

clone_size: few
j_call: TRBJ1-2
v_call: TRBV28
cdr3_length: 13
d_call: .
cdr3_aa: CASSLGTASGYTF
cdr3_nt: TGTGCCAGCAGTTTAGGGACCGCTTCCGGCTACACCTTC

clone_size: .
j_call: TRBJ1-2
v_call: TRBV7-2
cdr3_length: 15
d_call: .
cdr3_aa: CASSPSGASGYGYTF
cdr3_nt: TGTGCCAGCAGCCCCTCCGGCGCCTCTGGGTATGGCTACACCTTC

clone_size: .
j_call: TRBJ1-5
v_call: TRBV19
cdr3_length: 14
d_call: TRBD1
cdr3_aa: CASNGQATDQPQHF
cdr3_nt: TGTGCCAGTAACGGACAGGCCACTGATCAGCCCCAGCATTTT

clone_size: .
j_call: TRBJ1-6
v_call: TRBV4-3
cdr3_length: 15
d_call: TRBD1
cdr3_aa: CASSQQGQYNSPLHF
cdr3_nt: TGCGCCAGCAGCCAACAGGGACAGTATAATTCACCCCTCCACTTT

clone_size: .
j_call: TRBJ2-3
v_call: TRBV29-1
cdr3_length: 12
d_call: .
cdr3_aa: CSVEAGWNTQYF
cdr3_nt: TGCAGCGTTGAGGCGGGCTGGAATACGCAGTATTTT